A selection of T cell receptor beta chains follows, all from one sample in a study of blood T cell repertoires in COVID-19. Clones were read by immunoSEQ multiplex PCR, and TCRdb kept only the in-frame ones, dropping some. The table has a few hundred thousand clones, roughly 85% seen once; the top ten hold approximately 3%. Sequencing input: peripheral blood. Source of these receptors: a woman in her twenties or thirties with active or convalescent COVID-19. Each CDR3 is given with its conserved first and last residue. Fields, in order: J gene, V gene, CDR3 protein.

>TRBJ1-6|TRBV27
CASSFNRGQGRISPLHF
>TRBJ1-2|TRBV4-2
CASSIGGSYTF
>TRBJ2-1|TRBV5-4
CASTNGQPSQPEQFF
>TRBJ1-5|TRBV30
CAWDNLNQPQHF
>TRBJ2-4|TRBV19
CASSILFGTGHLAKNIQYF
>TRBJ2-3|TRBV6-1
CASSETYRDTQYF
>TRBJ1-5|TRBV19
CASSTDRGRNQPQHF
>TRBJ1-6|TRBV9
CASSVEGREGTPLHF
>TRBJ1-1|TRBV5-1
CASSPDSQPLNTEAFF
>TRBJ1-2|TRBV7-9
CASSLERVRANYGYTF
>TRBJ1-4|TRBV19
CASSPGRKGDGKLFF
>TRBJ1-2|TRBV30
CAWSVPGQRGYTF
>TRBJ2-4|TRBV28
CASSRDRGIRKNIQYF
>TRBJ2-1|TRBV30
CAWKEVNEQFF
>TRBJ1-5|TRBV24-1
CATSDYGTFDQPQHF
>TRBJ1-2|TRBV6-2/TRBV6-3
CASSYPPTFRRGDGYTF
>TRBJ1-1|TRBV18
CASSPGSGFREAFF
>TRBJ1-5|TRBV2
CASSGSSNQPQHF
>TRBJ1-6|TRBV3-1/TRBV3-2
CASSLRENSPLHF
>TRBJ2-7|TRBV28
CASSLGQSPYEQYF
>TRBJ2-7|TRBV28
CASSPPRTSFRRVSYEQYF
>TRBJ2-6|TRBV27
CASSPLGHHSGANVLTF
>TRBJ1-6|TRBV5-1
CASSLGRTGSDSPLHF
>TRBJ1-1|TRBV4-1
CASSQDRRGGPMNTEAFF
>TRBJ1-1|TRBV4-3
CASSQGQGGTEAFF
>TRBJ2-7|TRBV9
CASSVWTGITYEQYF
>TRBJ1-6|TRBV12-3/TRBV12-4
CASSPLMDSPLHF
>TRBJ2-3|TRBV4-1
CASSQVSLIHGADTQYF
>TRBJ2-1|TRBV2
CASSDRGASYNEQFF
>TRBJ1-4|TRBV5-1
CASSRQPTGMSNEKLFF
>TRBJ1-2|TRBV7-8
CASSLGGLGYGYTF
>TRBJ2-3|TRBV15
CATSRPGAHTDTQYF
>TRBJ1-4|TRBV20-1
CSASQSDRPEKLFF
>TRBJ2-1|TRBV7-3
CASSLQGSSYNEQFF
>TRBJ2-5|TRBV27
CATTFLAGGQETQYF
>TRBJ2-3|TRBV7-7
CASSLAGEDTQYF
>TRBJ2-7|TRBV10-3
CATEDRNSYEQYF
>TRBJ2-1|TRBV6-5
CASSYAAGLGNNEQFF
>TRBJ1-5|TRBV14
CASSQTQGAPQHF
>TRBJ2-5|TRBV7-9
CASSLSGETQYF
>TRBJ1-4|TRBV7-2
CASSLVAGGEKLFF
>TRBJ1-4|TRBV20-1
CSAARTEKLFF
>TRBJ1-5|TRBV5-5
CASSPLDSNSNQPQHF
>TRBJ1-3|TRBV14
CASSPGGDTIYF
>TRBJ1-2|TRBV19
CASSTLEGARYGYTF
>TRBJ2-2|TRBV5-1
CASSLGASGRTGELFF
>TRBJ2-5|TRBV7-9
CASSLGSGNRVAETQYF
>TRBJ2-1|TRBV6-5
CASRGGGSSYNEQFF
>TRBJ2-2|TRBV3-1/TRBV3-2
CASSQYRGPFSTGELFF
>TRBJ2-2|TRBV14
CASSFRLGTVGELFF
>TRBJ2-2|TRBV5-8
CASSFGTGNTGELFF
>TRBJ1-2|TRBV28
CASSLAREVHGYTF
>TRBJ1-1|TRBV3-1/TRBV3-2
CASSRNSGETEAFF
>TRBJ2-5|TRBV5-1
CASSPGQGETQYF
>TRBJ2-2|TRBV6-1
CASSELAGGPNTGELFF
>TRBJ1-4|TRBV5-1
CASSLDGTTNEKLFF
>TRBJ1-6|TRBV27
CASSFRQGSSPLHF